These 30 T cell receptor beta chains were all obtained from the same sample, sequenced in a study of CDR3 diversity in severe acne. Via MiXCR, TCRdb re-called the PCR reads, giving one row per CDR3 protein. This repertoire shows approximately 90,000 distinct CDR3 sequences, roughly 49% found once; its top ten account for around a tenth. Material for sequencing was blood. The receptors come from a male donor with severe acne vulgaris.

Many counts were recorded for this clonotype. This rearrangement joins TRBV2 to TRBJ1-5, with D hard to call. Germline lookup yields CDR1 SNHLY and CDR2 FYNNEI. The germline V and J ends were trimmed by 0 bases and 6 bases, with 12 bases remaining between them. The CDR3 length is 15 residues. Here the CDR3 reads CASSEALPVGQPQHF. The CDR3 DNA reads as TGTGCCAGCAGTGAAGCCTTACCGGTGGGTCAGCCCCAGCATTTT.

The rearrangement uses TRBV11-2 and TRBJ2-2, with 7 bases lining up with TRBD1. This CDR3 is 17 amino acids long. Unmatched junction bases numbered 11, after V lost 6 bases and J lost 1 base. Germline assignment: CDR1 SGHAT and CDR2 FQNNGV. The chain's CDR3 is CASRQDEGAWNTGELFF. The CDR3 nucleotides are TGTGCCAGCAGGCAAGACGAGGGGGCTTGGAACACCGGGGAGCTGTTTTTT.

This clonotype has a single count. The chain is built from TRBV10-3 and TRBJ1-6; the match to TRBD1 covers 11 bases. The germline CDR1 and CDR2 sequences are ENHRY and SYGVKD. Trimming removed 6 bases from V and 13 bases from J; junction bases left unmatched: 11. The length of the CDR3 is 15 residues. The CDR3 spells CAISIGQGASEPLHF. CDR3 bases: TGTGCCATCAGCATAGGACAGGGGGCATCAGAGCCCCTCCACTTT.

The chain uses TRBV4-1 and TRBJ1-5; tentatively, D is TRBD1 (5 bases). V was cut by 0 bases and J by 3 bases, with 9 bases left in between. Germline V gene data show CDR1 as MGHRA and CDR2 as YSYEKL. The CDR3 length is 15 residues. The CDR3 protein is CASSQDEGNNQPQHF. The CDR3 region has the DNA TGCGCCAGCAGCCAAGATGAGGGGAACAATCAGCCCCAGCATTTT.

This chain links TRBV2 with TRBJ2-2; TRBD2 matches 8 bases. The length of the CDR3 is 15 residues. The germline V gene has CDR1 SNHLY and CDR2 FYNNEI. Trimming took 6 bases from V and 0 from J; bases not matched to a gene: 3. In DNA form, the CDR3 reads TGTGCCAGCAGGAGACTAGCGTCGAACACCGGGGAGCTGTTTTTT. The encoded protein is CASRRLASNTGELFF.

The chain recombines TRBV6-5 with TRBJ2-3; no clear D gene. Germline CDR1 reads MNHEY; CDR2 reads SVGAGI. Trimming left V 4 bases short and J 0 bases short, with 14 bases between. There are 16 residues in the CDR3. In nucleotides, the CDR3 is TGTGCCAGCAGTTCAGACGGGCCAGTCAGCACAGATACGCAGTATTTT. Its translation is CASSSDGPVSTDTQYF.

This clonotype was seen many times. The J gene is TRBJ2-5, the V gene TRBV6-4; 11 nucleotides line up with TRBD2. In germline, CDR1 is MRHNA, CDR2 SNTAGT. The junction had 2 bases not matched to a gene; V was cut back by 3 bases and J by 2 bases. This CDR3 has 15 residues. CDR3 sequence reads: CASSELAGEQETQYF. DNA for the CDR3: TGTGCCAGCAGTGAACTAGCGGGGGAACAAGAGACCCAGTACTTC.

Only a few counts were recorded for this clonotype. A junction boundary mismatches the germline segment, possibly from a read error. This chain joins TRBV11-2 and TRBJ2-6; maybe TRBD2 (6 bases). Germline CDR1 SGHAT, CDR2 FQNNGV. The CDR3 loop spans 13 amino acids. In DNA, the CDR3 is TGCGCCAGCAGCCAAGAACGGGAGAACGTCCTGACTTTC. Encoded protein: CASSQERENVLTF.

The chain is built from TRBV20-1 and TRBJ1-5, with TRBD1 identical over 9 bases. Germline V lookup: CDR1 DFQATT, CDR2 SNEGSKA (reference sequence). The CDR3 has 12 amino acids. Trimming took 6 bases from V and 11 from J; bases not matched to a gene: 8. The CDR3 DNA is TGCAGTGCCACGACAGGGGGAGAGACCCAGCATTTT. Translation gives CSATTGGETQHF.

This clonotype was detected ten times or more. The chain links TRBV16 to TRBJ2-3; unclear D gene. Germline V gene sequence: CDR1 KGHSY, CDR2 FQNENV. V gave up 0 bases and J gave up 1 base, with 8 bases separating them. The CDR3 length is 15 residues. The CDR3 DNA reads TGTGCCAGCAGCCAATCGAACGGGCGCACAGATACGCAGTATTTT. It encodes CASSQSNGRTDTQYF.

The chain has TRBV4-1 and TRBJ1-1; D remains unclear. Trimming shortened V by 4 bases and J by 1 base, and 10 bases separated the two germline ends. In germline, CDR1 is MGHRA, CDR2 YSYEKL. This CDR3 has 14 residues. CDR3 nucleotides: TGCGCCAGCAGCCTCGATCACACGAACACTGAAGCTTTCTTT. Translating it yields CASSLDHTNTEAFF.

V gene TRBV7-2 combines with J gene TRBJ2-2, with 7 bases aligning to TRBD1. J gave up 5 bases and V 6 bases, and 9 bases lay outside the gene matches. The CDR3 sequence is 15 residues long. The germline V gene has CDR1 SGHTA and CDR2 FQGNSA. This CDR3 reads CASSAWTGHTGELFF. DNA for the CDR3: TGTGCCAGCAGTGCTTGGACAGGCCATACCGGGGAGCTGTTTTTT. Drawing the rest from reference TRBV7-2 and TRBJ2-2, the complete variable domain is GAGVSQSPSNKVTEKGKDVELRCDPISGHTALYWYRQSLGQGLEFLIYFQGNSAPDKSGLPSDRFSAERTGGSVSTLTIQRTQQEDSAVYLCASSAWTGHTGELFFGEGSRLTVL.

The gene calls are TRBV11-2 and TRBJ2-7, with unresolved D. The CDR3 has 15 residues. The V end was cut by 3 bases, the J end by 2 bases, with 14 bases between. Germline V gene data show CDR1 as SGHAT and CDR2 as FQNNGV. The CDR3 sequence is CASSFPRYGPYEQYF. In DNA, the CDR3 is TGTGCCAGCAGCTTCCCCCGCTACGGCCCCTACGAGCAGTACTTC. The full variable domain, in which reference TRBV11-2 and TRBJ2-7 provide the parts outside the CDR3, is EAGVAQSPRYKIIEKRQSVAFWCNPISGHATLYWYQQILGQGPKLLIQFQNNGVVDDSQLPKDRFSAERLKGVDSTLKIQPAKLEDSAVYLCASSFPRYGPYEQYFGPGTRLTVT.

V gene TRBV11-2 combines with J gene TRBJ2-5; perhaps TRBD2 as D (6 bases). Germline-derived CDR1 and CDR2 are SGHAT and FQNNGV. This CDR3 has 14 amino acids. Deletions cut 3 bases from V and 6 bases from J, with 14 bases between. In DNA, the CDR3 is TGTGCCAGCAGCTTGGCGGGTAGCGGTCAGACCCAGTACTTC. It translates to CASSLAGSGQTQYF.

This clonotype was detected once. CDR3 residues: CASSTTSGSMYTGELFF. Here the CDR3 DNA reads TGTGCCAGCAGTACGACTAGCGGGAGTATGTACACCGGGGAGCTGTTTTTT. The V gene is TRBV11-3, the J gene TRBJ2-2; 12 nucleotides match TRBD2. Germline V CDR1 and CDR2: SGHNT, YENEEA. The CDR3 sequence is 17 residues long. J was trimmed by 3 bases and V by 6 bases; bases with no gene match: 8.

The V call is TRBV20-1, the J call TRBJ2-7, with D unresolved. The V and J ends lost 1 base and 0 bases respectively, with 7 bases between them. This CDR3 comprises 13 residues. Germline CDR1 is DFQATT and CDR2 is SNEGSKA (reference sequence). The CDR3 region has the DNA TGCAGTGCTAGAGGGGGAAGCTCCTACGAGCAGTACTTC. Translating gives CSARGGSSYEQYF.

The V and J genes are TRBV19 and TRBJ1-3, with D unclear. The germline CDR1 and CDR2 sequences are LNHDA and SQIVND (reference sequence). CDR3 length: 14 residues. V was pared by 5 bases and J by 0 bases, with 8 bases between. CDR3 in amino acids: CASSPYSSGNTIYF. Here the CDR3 DNA reads TGTGCCAGTAGTCCCTACTCCTCTGGAAACACCATATATTTT.

Judged by abundance, this clonotype is medium-sized. This rearrangement joins TRBV29-1 to TRBJ2-3, with 11 bases aligning to TRBD1. The CDR3 is made up of 15 amino acids. Germline CDR1 is SQVTM and CDR2 is ANQGSEA. The J segment lost 3 bases and the V segment lost 4 bases, leaving 6 bases of the junction unmatched. CDR3 residues: CSVGGTGGRTDTQYF. In DNA, the CDR3 is TGCAGCGTTGGGGGGACAGGGGGGCGAACAGATACGCAGTATTTT.

The chain combines TRBV9 with TRBJ2-2; TRBD2 aligns across 10 bases. The germline gives CDR1 SGDLS, CDR2 YYNGEE. The CDR3 runs to 17 residues. Germline trimming cut 0 bases from V and 3 bases from J; bases unmatched to any gene: 5. The CDR3 DNA is TGTGCCAGCAGCGTAGCTAGTAGCGGGAGGTACACCGGGGAGCTGTTTTTT. It specifies CASSVASSGRYTGELFF.

There are many counts of this clonotype. This chain uses TRBV28 with TRBJ2-1; D gene ambiguous. The CDR3 is 12 residues long. The V and J ends lost 3 bases and 5 bases respectively, with 5 bases between them. From germline, CDR1 is MDHEN and CDR2 SYDVKM. The CDR3 nucleotides are TGTGCCAGCAGTTTTCCCAACAATGAGCAGTTCTTC. Translation gives CASSFPNNEQFF.

This rearrangement joins TRBV30 to TRBJ2-7; 7 nucleotides match TRBD2. Germline CDR1 and CDR2: GTSNPN and SVGIG (reference sequence). The junction had 10 bases not matched to a gene; V was cut back by 4 bases and J by 7 bases. CDR3 size: 13 residues. The CDR3 sequence: CAWNPGGSYEQYF. Here the CDR3 DNA reads TGTGCCTGGAACCCGGGCGGGAGTTATGAGCAGTACTTC.

The J gene is TRBJ1-1, the V gene TRBV20-1, with D possibly being TRBD1 (5 bases). Between the trimmed V and J ends, which lost 6 bases and 6 bases, there was a span of 17 bases. In germline, CDR1 is DFQATT, CDR2 SNEGSKA (reference sequence). The CDR3 length is 13 residues. The CDR3 DNA is TGCAGTGCCCGGGAGGGGCTCAATTCTGAAGCTTTCTTT. It is translated as CSAREGLNSEAFF.

The CDR3 coding sequence is TGTGCCAGCAGCAACCTGGGGGTGAGCGAAAAACTGTTTTTT. Translation gives CASSNLGVSEKLFF. The genes are TRBV7-4 and TRBJ1-4; possibly TRBD1 for D (5 bases). This CDR3 region has 14 residues. The V end lost 5 bases, the J end lost 8 bases, and 15 bases lay between the germline ends. Germline CDR1 and CDR2: SGHVT and SQSDAQ.

This clonotype has just a few counts. The genes are TRBV30 and TRBJ2-7; a possible D gene is TRBD2 (5 bases). The V and J ends lost 2 bases and 0 bases respectively, with 8 bases between them. There are 13 residues in the CDR3. CDR1 is GTSNPN and CDR2 is SVGIG in the germline V gene (reference sequence). The DNA of the CDR3 is TGTGCCTGGAGTACCGGAGGCTCCTACGAGCAGTACGTC. Residues: CAWSTGGSYEQYV.

The chain combines TRBV27 with TRBJ2-2, with TRBD2 matching 11 bases. J gave up 8 bases and V 3 bases, and 8 bases lay outside the gene matches. The germline V gene has CDR1 MNHEY and CDR2 SMNVEV (reference sequence). This CDR3 has 16 amino acids. The CDR3 DNA sequence: TGTGCCAGCAGTTTGAAACTAGCGGGAGTTGCGGGGGAGCTGTTTTTT. Protein sequence: CASSLKLAGVAGELFF.

The V gene is TRBV25-1, the J gene TRBJ2-5; possibly TRBD1 for D (5 bases). CDR1 and CDR2 (germline): MGHDK, SYGVNS. The CDR3 has 11 amino acids. Trimming cost V 11 bases and J 5 bases, with 12 bases left between them. Written as DNA, the CDR3 is TGTGCCGTCACAGGCTACGAGACCCAGTACTTC. Protein: CAVTGYETQYF.

Details on this clonotype: Because the CDR3's place on the DNA is in doubt, the DNA is left out and the CDR3 is given as listed by TCRdb. The chain is built from TRBV12-3 or TRBV12-4 and TRBJ2-3; TRBD1 was called by the table and not checked on the DNA. The CDR3 spans 19 amino acids, including both terminal residues. CDR3 protein: CASDRGQGYTFGSGDTQYF.

The chain recombines TRBV10-3 with TRBJ1-2; D may be TRBD1 (5 bases). Trimming stripped 9 bases from V and 3 bases from J, with 14 bases between. Looked up from germline, CDR1 is ENHRY and CDR2 is SYGVKD. The CDR3 is made up of 13 amino acids. The CDR3 loop is CAIIPRDDYGYTF. CDR3 bases: TGTGCCATTATACCCAGGGACGACTATGGCTACACCTTC.

A word on this clonotype: An end of the junction differs from the germline gene, which may be a read error. This chain joins TRBV6-4 and TRBJ2-1; no definite D call. The CDR3 totals 16 residues. Germline loops: CDR1 MRHNA, CDR2 SNTAGT. The chain's CDR3 is CASSDRKPSPYNDQFF. The CDR3 coding sequence is TGTGCCAGCAGTGATAGGAAACCGAGCCCCTACAATGATCAGTTCTTC.

As to this clonotype: A much larger clone differs by one base, so this may be a read error. The rearrangement links TRBV20-1 to TRBJ2-3; D might be TRBD2 (6 bases). The V gene's germline CDR1 is DFQATT and CDR2 SNEGSKA (reference sequence). Between the trimmed V and J ends, which lost 0 bases and 2 bases, there was a span of 15 bases. The CDR3 length is 16 residues. The CDR3 sequence: CSARDTSRTNTDTQYF. In DNA, the CDR3 is TGCAGTGCTAGAGATACTAGCCGAACTAACACAGATACGCAGTATTTT.